What follows is one T cell receptor (beta chain) and its context. Possible read error: a much larger clone is one base away. The data stem from a study of regulatory T cells in long-lasting Graves disease. As for time point: persistent/refractory GD, antithyroid drugs over 5 years with positive TRAb. There was RNA extracted from PBMCs, and the TCR library was made from it. The CDR3 totals 15 residues. Germline CDR1 reads GTSNPN; CDR2 reads SVGIG (reference sequence). The V gene end was trimmed by 0 bases and the J gene end by 4 bases; junction bases not matched to a gene: 7. Arm-PCR with iRepertoire HTBI primers amplified the CDR3 regions for these TCR beta libraries. TCRdb passed the multiplex PCR reads through MiXCR, listing each CDR3 protein once. The profile shows hundreds of thousands of distinct CDR3 sequences, roughly 21% of them singletons.

This receptor was taken from a female donor with Graves disease. Sequencing used peripheral blood mononuclear cells (PBMCs), obtained when the disease was refractory, from a patient treated with antithyroid drugs. This chain connects TRBV30 to TRBJ2-5, with 8 positions matching TRBD1. DNA of the CDR3: TGTGCCTGGAGTGTAGGCGGGACAGGAAGAGAGACCCAGTACTTC. Residues: CAWSVGGTGRETQYF.